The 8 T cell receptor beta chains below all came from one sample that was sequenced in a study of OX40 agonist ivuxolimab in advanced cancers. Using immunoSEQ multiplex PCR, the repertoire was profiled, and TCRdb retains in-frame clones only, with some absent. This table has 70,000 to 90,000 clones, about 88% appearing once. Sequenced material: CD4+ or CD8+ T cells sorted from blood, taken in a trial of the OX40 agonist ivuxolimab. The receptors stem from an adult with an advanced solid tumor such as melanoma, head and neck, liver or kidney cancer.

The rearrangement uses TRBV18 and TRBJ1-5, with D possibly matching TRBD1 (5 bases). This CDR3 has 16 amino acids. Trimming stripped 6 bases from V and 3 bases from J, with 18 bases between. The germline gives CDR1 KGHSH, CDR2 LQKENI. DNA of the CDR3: TGTGCCAGCTCCTCAACCCACGGGGGGACCAATCAGCCCCAGCATTTT. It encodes CASSSTHGGTNQPQHF.

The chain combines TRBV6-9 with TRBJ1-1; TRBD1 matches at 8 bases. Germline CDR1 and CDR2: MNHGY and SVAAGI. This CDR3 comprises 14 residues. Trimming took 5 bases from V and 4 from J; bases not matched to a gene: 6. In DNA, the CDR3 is TGTGCCAGCAGTGAGGGACAGGCGCGCACTGAAGCTTTCTTT. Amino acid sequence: CASSEGQARTEAFF.

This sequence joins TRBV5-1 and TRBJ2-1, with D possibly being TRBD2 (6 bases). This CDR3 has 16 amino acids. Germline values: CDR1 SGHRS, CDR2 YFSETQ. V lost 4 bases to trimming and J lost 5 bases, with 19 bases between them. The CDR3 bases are TGCGCCAGCAGCGCCCTGGTGAGCGGGCGCCACAATGAGCAGTTCTTC. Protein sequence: CASSALVSGRHNEQFF.

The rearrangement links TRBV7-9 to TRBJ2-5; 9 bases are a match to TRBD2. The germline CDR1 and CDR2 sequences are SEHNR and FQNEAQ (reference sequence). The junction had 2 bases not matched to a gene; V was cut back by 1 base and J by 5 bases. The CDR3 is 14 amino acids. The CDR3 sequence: CASSLVAGAETQYF. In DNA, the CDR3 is TGTGCCAGCAGCTTAGTAGCGGGAGCGGAGACCCAGTACTTC.

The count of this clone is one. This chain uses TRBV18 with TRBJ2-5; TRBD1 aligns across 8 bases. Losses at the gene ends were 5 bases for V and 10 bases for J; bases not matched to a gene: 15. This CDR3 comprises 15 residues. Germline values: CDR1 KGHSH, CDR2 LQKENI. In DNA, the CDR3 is TGTGCCAGCTCAACAACCGGGACAGGCCCCAGGAGCCAGTACTTC. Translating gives CASSTTGTGPRSQYF.

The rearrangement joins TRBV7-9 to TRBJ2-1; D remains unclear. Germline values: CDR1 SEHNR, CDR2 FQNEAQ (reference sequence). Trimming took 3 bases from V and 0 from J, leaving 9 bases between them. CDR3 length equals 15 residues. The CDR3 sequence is CASSFTMGSYNEQFF. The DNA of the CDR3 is TGTGCCAGCAGCTTTACCATGGGCTCCTACAATGAGCAGTTCTTC.

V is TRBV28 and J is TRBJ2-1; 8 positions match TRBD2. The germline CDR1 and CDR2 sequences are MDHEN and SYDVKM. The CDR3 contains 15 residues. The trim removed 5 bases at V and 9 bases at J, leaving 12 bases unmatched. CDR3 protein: CASSPAGAGDVEQFF. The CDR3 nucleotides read TGTGCCAGCAGTCCGGCTGGAGCGGGAGATGTTGAGCAGTTCTTC.

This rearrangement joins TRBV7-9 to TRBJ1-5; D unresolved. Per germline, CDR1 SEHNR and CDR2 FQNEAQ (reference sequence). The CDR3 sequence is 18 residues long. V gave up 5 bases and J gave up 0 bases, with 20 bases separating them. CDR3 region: CASSPHPGRPDSNQPQHF. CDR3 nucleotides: TGTGCCAGCAGCCCGCACCCGGGAAGACCGGATAGCAATCAGCCCCAGCATTTT.